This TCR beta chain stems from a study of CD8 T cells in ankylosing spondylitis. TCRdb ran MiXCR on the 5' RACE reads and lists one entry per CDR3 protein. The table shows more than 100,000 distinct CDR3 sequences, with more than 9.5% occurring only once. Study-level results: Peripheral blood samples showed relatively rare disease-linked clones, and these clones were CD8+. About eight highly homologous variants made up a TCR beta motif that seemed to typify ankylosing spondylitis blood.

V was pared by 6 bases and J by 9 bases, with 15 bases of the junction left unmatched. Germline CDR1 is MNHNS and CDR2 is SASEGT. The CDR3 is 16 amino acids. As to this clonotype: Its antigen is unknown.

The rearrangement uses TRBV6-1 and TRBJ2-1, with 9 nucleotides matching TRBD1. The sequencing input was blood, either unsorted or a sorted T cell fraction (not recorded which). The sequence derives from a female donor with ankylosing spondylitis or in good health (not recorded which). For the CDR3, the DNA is TGTGCCAGCAGCAAGGGATGGGGACAGGGCTTGAGTGAGCAGTTCTTC. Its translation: CASSKGWGQGLSEQFF.